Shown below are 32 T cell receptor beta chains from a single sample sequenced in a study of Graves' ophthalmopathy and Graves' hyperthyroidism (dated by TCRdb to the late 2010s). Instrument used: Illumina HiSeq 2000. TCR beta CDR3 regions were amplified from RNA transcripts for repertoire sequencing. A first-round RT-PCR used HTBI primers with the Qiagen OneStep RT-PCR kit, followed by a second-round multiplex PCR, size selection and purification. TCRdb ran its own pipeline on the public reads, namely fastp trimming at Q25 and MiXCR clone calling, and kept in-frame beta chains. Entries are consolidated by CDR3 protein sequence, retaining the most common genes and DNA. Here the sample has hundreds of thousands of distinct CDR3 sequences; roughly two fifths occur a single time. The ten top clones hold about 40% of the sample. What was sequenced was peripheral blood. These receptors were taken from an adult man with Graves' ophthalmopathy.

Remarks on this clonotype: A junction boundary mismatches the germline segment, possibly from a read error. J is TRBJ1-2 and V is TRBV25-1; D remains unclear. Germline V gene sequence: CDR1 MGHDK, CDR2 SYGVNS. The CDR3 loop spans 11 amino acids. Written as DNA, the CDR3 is TGTGCCAGCAGTTCCCGTTATGGCTACGCCTTC. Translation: CASSSRYGYAF.

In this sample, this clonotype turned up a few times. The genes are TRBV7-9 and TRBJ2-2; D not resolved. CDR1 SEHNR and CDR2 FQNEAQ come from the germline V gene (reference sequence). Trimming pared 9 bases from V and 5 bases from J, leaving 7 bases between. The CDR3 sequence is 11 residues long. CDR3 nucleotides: TGTGCCAGTCCCGGGACCGGGGAGCTGTTTTTT. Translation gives CASPGTGELFF.

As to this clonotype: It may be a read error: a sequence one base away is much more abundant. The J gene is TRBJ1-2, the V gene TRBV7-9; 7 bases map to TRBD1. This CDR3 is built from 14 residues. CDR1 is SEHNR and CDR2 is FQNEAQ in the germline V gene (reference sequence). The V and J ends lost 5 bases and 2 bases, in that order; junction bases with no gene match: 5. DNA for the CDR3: TGTGCCAGCAGCGGTAGAGGGGGCAACTATGGCTACACCTTC. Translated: CASSGRGGNYGYTF.

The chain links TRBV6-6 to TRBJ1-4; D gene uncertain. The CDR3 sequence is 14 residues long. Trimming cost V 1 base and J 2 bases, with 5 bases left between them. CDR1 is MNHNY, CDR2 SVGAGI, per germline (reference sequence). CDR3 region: CASSYFGTNEKLFF. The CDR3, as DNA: TGTGCCAGCAGTTACTTCGGCACTAATGAAAAACTGTTTTTT.

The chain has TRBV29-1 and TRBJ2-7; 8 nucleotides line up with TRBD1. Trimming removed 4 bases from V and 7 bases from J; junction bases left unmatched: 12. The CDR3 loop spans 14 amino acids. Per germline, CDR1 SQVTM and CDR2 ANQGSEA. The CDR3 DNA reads TGCAGCGTTGTGGTACAGGGGGTGGCGAGTGAGCAGTACTTC. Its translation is CSVVVQGVASEQYF.

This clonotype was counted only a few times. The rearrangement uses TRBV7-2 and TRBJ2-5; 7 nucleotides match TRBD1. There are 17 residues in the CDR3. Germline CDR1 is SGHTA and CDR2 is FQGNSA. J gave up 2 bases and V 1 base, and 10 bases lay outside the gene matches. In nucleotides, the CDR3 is TGTGCCAGCAGCTTAGGGGGACAGAAGGTTGGGCAAGAGACCCAGTACTTC. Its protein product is CASSLGGQKVGQETQYF.

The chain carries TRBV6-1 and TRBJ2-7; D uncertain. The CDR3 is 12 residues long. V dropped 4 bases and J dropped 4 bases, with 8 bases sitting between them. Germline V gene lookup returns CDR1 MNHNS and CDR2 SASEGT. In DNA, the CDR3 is TGTGCCAGCAGTGTGATGGGTTACGAGCAGTACTTC. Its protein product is CASSVMGYEQYF.

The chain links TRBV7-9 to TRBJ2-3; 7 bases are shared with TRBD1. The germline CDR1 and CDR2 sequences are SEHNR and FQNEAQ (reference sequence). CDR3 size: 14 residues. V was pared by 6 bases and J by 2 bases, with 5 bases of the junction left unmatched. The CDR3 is CASSFGTVTDTQYF. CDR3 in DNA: TGTGCCAGCAGTTTCGGGACAGTCACAGATACGCAGTATTTT.

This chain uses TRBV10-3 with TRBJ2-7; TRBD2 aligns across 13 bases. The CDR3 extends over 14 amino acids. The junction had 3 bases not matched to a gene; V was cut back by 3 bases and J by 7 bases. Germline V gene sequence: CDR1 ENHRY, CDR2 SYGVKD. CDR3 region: CAISDWTSGGEQYF. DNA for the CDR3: TGTGCCATCAGTGACTGGACTAGCGGGGGTGAGCAGTACTTC.

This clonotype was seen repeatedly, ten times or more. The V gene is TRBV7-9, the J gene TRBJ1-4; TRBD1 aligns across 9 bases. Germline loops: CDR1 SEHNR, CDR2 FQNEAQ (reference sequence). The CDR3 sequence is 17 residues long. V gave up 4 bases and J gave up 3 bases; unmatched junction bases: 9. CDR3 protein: CASSSPTGGRANEKLFF. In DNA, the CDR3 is TGTGCCAGCAGCTCGCCGACAGGGGGTCGGGCTAATGAAAAACTGTTTTTT.

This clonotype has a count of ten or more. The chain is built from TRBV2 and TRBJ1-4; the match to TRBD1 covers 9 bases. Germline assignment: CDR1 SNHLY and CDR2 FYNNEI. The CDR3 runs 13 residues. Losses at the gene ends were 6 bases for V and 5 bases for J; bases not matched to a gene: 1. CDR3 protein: CASRGTGNEKLFF. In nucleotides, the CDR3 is TGTGCCAGCAGAGGGACAGGGAATGAAAAACTGTTTTTT.

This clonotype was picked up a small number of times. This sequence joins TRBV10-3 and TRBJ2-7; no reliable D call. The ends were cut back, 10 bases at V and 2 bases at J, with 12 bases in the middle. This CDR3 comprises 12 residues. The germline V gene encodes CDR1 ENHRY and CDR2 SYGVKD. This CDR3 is CASRLGTYEQYF. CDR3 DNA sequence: TGTGCCAGCAGGCTGGGAACCTACGAGCAGTACTTC.

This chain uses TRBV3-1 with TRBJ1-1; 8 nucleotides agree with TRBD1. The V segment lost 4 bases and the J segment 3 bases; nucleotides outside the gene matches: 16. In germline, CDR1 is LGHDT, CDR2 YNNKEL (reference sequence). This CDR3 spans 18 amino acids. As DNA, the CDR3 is TGTGCCAGCAGCCCATATTCCCCGGTCGGACAGGGATACACTGAAGCTTTCTTT. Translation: CASSPYSPVGQGYTEAFF.

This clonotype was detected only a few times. The CDR3 loop reads CSVEFRGAVTGELFF. CDR3 DNA: TGCAGCGTTGAATTCCGGGGGGCCGTCACCGGGGAGCTGTTTTTT. This chain uses TRBV29-1 with TRBJ2-2, with D possibly TRBD2 on 7 matching bases. This CDR3 is built from 15 residues. Germline lookup yields CDR1 SQVTM and CDR2 ANQGSEA. V lost 2 bases and J 4 bases, leaving 14 bases between the germline ends.

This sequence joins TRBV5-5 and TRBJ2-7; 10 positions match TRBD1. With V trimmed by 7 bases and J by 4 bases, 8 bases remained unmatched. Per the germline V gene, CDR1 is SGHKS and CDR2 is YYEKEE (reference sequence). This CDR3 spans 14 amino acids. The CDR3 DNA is TGTGCCAGCGCAGGACAGGGGGTTGGGTACGAGCAGTACTTC. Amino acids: CASAGQGVGYEQYF.

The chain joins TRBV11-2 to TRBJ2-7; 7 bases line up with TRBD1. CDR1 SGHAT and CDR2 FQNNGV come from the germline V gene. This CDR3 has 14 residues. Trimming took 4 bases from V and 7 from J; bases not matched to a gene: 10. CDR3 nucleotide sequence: TGTGCCAGCAGCTGGCGACAGGGTAGTTGGGAGCAGTACTTC. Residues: CASSWRQGSWEQYF.

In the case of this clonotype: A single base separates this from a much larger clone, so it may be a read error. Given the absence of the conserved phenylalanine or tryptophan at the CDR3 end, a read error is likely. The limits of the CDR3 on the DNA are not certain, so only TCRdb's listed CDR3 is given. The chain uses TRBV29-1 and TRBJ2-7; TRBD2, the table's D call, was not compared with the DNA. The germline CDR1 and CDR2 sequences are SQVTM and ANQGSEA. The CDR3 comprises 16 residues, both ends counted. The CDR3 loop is CSVAEHTRAQAAQEYI.

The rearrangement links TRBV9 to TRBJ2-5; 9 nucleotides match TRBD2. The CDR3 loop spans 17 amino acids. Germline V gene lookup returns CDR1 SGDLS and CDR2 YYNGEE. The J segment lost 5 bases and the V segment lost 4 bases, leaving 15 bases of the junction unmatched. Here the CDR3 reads CASSLTNRLAGRETQYF. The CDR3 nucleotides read TGTGCCAGCAGCCTCACTAACAGGCTAGCGGGACGTGAGACCCAGTACTTC.

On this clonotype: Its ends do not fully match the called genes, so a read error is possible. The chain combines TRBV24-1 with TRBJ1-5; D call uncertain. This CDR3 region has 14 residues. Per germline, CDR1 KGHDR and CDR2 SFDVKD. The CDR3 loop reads CASSAGRSGQPQHF. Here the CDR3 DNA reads TGTGCCAGCAGTGCCGGACGGTCCGGGCAGCCCCAGCATTTT.

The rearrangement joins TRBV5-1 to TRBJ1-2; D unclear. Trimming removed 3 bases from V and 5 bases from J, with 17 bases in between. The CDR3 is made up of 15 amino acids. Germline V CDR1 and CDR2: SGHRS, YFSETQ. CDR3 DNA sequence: TGCGCCAGCAGCTGGACGGCCGAAGAAGGGTATGGCTACACCTTC. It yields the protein CASSWTAEEGYGYTF.

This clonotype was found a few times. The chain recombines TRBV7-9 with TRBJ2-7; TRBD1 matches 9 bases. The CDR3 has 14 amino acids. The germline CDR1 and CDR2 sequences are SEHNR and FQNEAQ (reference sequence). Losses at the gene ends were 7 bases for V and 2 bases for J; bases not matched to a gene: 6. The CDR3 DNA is TGTGCCAGCAACCCGACAGGGGGTCCCTACGAGCAGTACTTC. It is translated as CASNPTGGPYEQYF.

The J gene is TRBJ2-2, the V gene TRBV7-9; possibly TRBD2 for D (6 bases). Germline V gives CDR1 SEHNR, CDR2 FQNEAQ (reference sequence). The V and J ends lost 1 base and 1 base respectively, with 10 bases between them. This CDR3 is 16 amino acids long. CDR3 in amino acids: CASSLVLGGNTGELFF. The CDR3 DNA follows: TGTGCCAGCAGCTTAGTTCTCGGGGGGAACACCGGGGAGCTGTTTTTT.

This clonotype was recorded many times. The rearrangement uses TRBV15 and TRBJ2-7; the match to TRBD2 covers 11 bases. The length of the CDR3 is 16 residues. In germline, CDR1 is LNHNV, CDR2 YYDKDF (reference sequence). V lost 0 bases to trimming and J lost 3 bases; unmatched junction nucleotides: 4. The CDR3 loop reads CATSRDPGTSGYEQYF. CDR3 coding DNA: TGTGCCACCAGCAGAGACCCCGGGACTAGCGGCTACGAGCAGTACTTC.

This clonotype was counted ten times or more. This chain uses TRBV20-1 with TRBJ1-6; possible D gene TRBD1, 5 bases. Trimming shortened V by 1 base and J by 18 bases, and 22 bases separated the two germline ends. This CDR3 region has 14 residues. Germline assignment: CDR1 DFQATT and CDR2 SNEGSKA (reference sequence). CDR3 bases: TGCAGTGCTAGAGGAGTCACGGACGGGGCAGGGCACCACTTT. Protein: CSARGVTDGAGHHF.

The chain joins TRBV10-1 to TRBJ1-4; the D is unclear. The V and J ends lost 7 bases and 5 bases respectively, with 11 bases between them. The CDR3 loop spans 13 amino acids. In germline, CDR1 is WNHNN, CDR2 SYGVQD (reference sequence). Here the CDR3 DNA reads TGCGCCAGCACCTTAGGACGGAATGAAAAACTGTTTTTT. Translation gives CASTLGRNEKLFF.

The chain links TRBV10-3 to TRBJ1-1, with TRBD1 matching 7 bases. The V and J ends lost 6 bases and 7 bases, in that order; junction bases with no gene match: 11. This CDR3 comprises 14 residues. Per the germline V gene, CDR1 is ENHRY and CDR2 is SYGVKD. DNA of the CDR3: TGTGCCATCAGGACAGGGAGGGCCGGGGGTGAAGCTTTCTTT. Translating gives CAIRTGRAGGEAFF.

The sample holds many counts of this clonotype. The CDR3 DNA sequence: TGCAGTGCTATGGCGAGGCCTAACTATGGCTACACCTTC. It encodes CSAMARPNYGYTF. The chain joins TRBV20-1 to TRBJ1-2; D gene unclear. Trimming removed 4 bases at V and 0 bases at J, with 9 bases between. CDR1 is DFQATT and CDR2 is SNEGSKA in the germline V gene (reference sequence). CDR3 size: 13 residues.

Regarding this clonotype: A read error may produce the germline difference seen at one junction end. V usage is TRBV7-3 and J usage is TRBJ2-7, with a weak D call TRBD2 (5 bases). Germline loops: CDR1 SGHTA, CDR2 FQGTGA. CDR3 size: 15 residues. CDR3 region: CASSLNAGNSCEQYF. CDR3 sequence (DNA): TGTGCCAGCAGCCTTAATGCGGGTAACTCCTGCGAGCAGTACTTC.

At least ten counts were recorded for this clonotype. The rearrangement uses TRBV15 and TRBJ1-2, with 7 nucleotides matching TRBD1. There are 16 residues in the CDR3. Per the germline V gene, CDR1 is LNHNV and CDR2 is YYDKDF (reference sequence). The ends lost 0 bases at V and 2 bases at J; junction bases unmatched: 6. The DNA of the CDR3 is TGTGCCACCAGCAGAGACGGAGGGGGCGACAACTATGGCTACACCTTC. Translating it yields CATSRDGGGDNYGYTF.

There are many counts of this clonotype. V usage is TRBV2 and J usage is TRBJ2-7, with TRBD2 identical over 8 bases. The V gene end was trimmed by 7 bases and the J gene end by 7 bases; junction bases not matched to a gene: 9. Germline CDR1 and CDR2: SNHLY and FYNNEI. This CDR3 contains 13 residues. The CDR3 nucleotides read TGTGCCAGCACCCAACTCAGCGGGGGAGAGCAGTACTTC. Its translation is CASTQLSGGEQYF.

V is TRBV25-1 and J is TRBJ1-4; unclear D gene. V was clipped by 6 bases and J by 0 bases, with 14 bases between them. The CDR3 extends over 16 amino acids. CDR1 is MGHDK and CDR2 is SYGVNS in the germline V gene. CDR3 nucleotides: TGTGCCAGCAGCACTGACAACGAAGCAACTAATGAAAAACTGTTTTTT. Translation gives CASSTDNEATNEKLFF.

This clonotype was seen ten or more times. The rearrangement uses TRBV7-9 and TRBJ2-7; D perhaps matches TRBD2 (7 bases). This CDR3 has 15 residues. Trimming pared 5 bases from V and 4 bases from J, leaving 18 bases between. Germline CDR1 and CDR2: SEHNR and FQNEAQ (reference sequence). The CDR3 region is CASSPSSRGAYEQYF. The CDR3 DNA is TGTGCCAGCAGCCCTTCATCCCGGGGGGCGTACGAGCAGTACTTC. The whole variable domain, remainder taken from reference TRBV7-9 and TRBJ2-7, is DTGVSQNPRHKITKRGQNVTFRCDPISEHNRLYWYRQTLGQGPEFLTYFQNEAQLEKSRLLSDRFSAERPKGSFSTLEIQRTEQGDSAMYLCASSPSSRGAYEQYFGPGTRLTVT.